This entry concerns a single T cell receptor beta chain. The data derive from a study of blood T cell repertoires in COVID-19. Study summary: Samples came from the United States, Italy and Spain, spanning acute and convalescent COVID-19.

Sequenced by immunoSEQ multiplex PCR; TCRdb stores in-frame clones only, minus some. Among roughly 140,000 clones listed, just under 80% were seen once. Sequencing input: peripheral blood. This sequence was found in a woman aged 55-70 years with acute or convalescent COVID-19.

This CDR3 is CARSGRIHNEQFF. CDR3 bases: TGTGCCAGAAGCGGGAGGATCCACAATGAGCAGTTCTTC. The chain couples TRBV2 to TRBJ2-1; 9 nucleotides line up with TRBD2. This CDR3 contains 13 residues. The ends lost 9 bases at V and 5 bases at J; junction bases unmatched: 5. Germline V gene lookup returns CDR1 SNHLY and CDR2 FYNNEI.